At least ten counts were recorded for the clone carrying this T cell receptor beta chain. Antigen specificity is unknown. From germline, CDR1 is MDHEN and CDR2 SYDVKM. Trimming took off 11 bases at V and 9 bases at J, with 20 bases between the two ends. The length of the CDR3 is 13 residues. The investigators amplified TCR beta CDR3 regions from RNA transcripts. Primed by the HTBI set, a first-round RT-PCR was run on the TCR CDR3. Each CDR3 protein is one row after TCRdb ran MiXCR on the multiplex PCR reads. The sample consists of about 420,000 distinct CDR3 sequences, roughly an eighth of them appearing once. This record belongs to a study of T cells in Graves' hyperthyroidism and ophthalmopathy. Overall study results and limits: Within blood appeared most thyroid clonotypes that had expanded above 0.001.

Uncontrolled infection, other autoimmune disease, pregnancy or lactation led to exclusion. About 10 ml of fresh peripheral blood supplied the PBMCs. Sample: blood. The rearrangement links TRBV28 to TRBJ2-1; D is undetermined. This sequence was found in a woman younger than 35 with Graves' hyperthyroidism. Written as DNA, the CDR3 is TGTGCCTCCCTTAAGGTCAGATTCGGTGAGCAGTTCTTC. It encodes CASLKVRFGEQFF.